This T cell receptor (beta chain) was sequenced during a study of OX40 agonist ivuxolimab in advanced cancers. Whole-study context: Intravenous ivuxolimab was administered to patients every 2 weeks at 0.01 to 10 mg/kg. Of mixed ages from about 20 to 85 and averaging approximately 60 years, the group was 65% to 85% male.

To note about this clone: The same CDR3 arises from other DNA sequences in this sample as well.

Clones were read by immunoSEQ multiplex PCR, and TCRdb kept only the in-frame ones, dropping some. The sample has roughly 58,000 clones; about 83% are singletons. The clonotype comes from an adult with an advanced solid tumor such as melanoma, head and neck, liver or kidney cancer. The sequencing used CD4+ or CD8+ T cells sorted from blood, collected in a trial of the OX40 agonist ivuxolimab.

CDR3 DNA sequence: TGTGCCTCCATCGGGGGACTAGCGGGGGGTCAGAACACCGGGGAGCTGTTTTTT. It codes for CASIGGLAGGQNTGELFF. V is TRBV30 and J is TRBJ2-2; 15 positions match TRBD2. Germline V gene lookup returns CDR1 GTSNPN and CDR2 SVGIG (reference sequence). This CDR3 has 18 amino acids. The V gene end was trimmed by 7 bases and the J gene end by 1 base; junction bases not matched to a gene: 10.